A selection of T cell receptor beta chains follows, all from one sample in a study of T cells in Graves' hyperthyroidism and ophthalmopathy. TCRdb re-called the multiplex PCR reads through MiXCR, storing one row per CDR3 protein. The data show about 360,000 distinct CDR3 sequences, with roughly 13% seen just once and around 9.2% held by the top ten. The sequencing input was blood. The receptors were sampled from a woman between 18 and 29 years old with Graves' hyperthyroidism. The CDR3 runs from the conserved cysteine through the conserved F or W. A D gene is named only where the DNA matches it firmly. The listing skips clone size in some rows; elsewhere it reads once, few, many or a size class.

D gene: .
V gene: TRBV28
clone size: .
CDR3 length: 15
J gene: TRBJ1-5
CDR3 protein: CASSRQRISNQPQHF
CDR3 DNA: TGTGCCAGCAGTCGACAGAGGATTAGCAATCAGCCCCAGCATTTT

D gene: TRBD1
V gene: TRBV19
clone size: .
CDR3 length: 15
J gene: TRBJ2-2
CDR3 protein: CANSIGDRVTGELFF
CDR3 DNA: TGTGCCAATAGTATCGGAGACAGGGTAACCGGGGAGCTGTTTTTT

D gene: .
V gene: TRBV12-3/TRBV12-4
clone size: many
CDR3 length: 17
J gene: TRBJ1-3
CDR3 protein: CASSLPQNTNSGNTIYF
CDR3 DNA: TGTGCCAGCAGTTTACCCCAGAACACTAACTCTGGAAACACCATATATTTT

D gene: TRBD2
V gene: TRBV9
clone size: many
CDR3 length: 14
J gene: TRBJ2-7
CDR3 protein: CASSVGGSGYEQYF
CDR3 DNA: TGTGCCAGCAGCGTAGGCGGGAGTGGCTACGAGCAGTACTTC

D gene: .
V gene: TRBV15
clone size: many
CDR3 length: 15
J gene: TRBJ2-5
CDR3 protein: CATSRELEISETQYF
CDR3 DNA: TGTGCCACCAGCAGAGAGTTGGAAATTAGCGAGACCCAGTACTTC

D gene: .
V gene: TRBV28
clone size: many
CDR3 length: 16
J gene: TRBJ1-3
CDR3 protein: CASSYLAGHSGNTIYF
CDR3 DNA: TGTGCCAGCAGTTACCTAGCCGGGCACTCTGGAAACACCATATATTTT

D gene: TRBD1
V gene: TRBV27
clone size: many
CDR3 length: 17
J gene: TRBJ1-1
CDR3 protein: CASSLIGTGGGNTEAFF
CDR3 DNA: TGTGCCAGCAGTTTAATCGGGACAGGGGGCGGGAACACTGAAGCTTTCTTT

D gene: .
V gene: TRBV7-2
clone size: many
CDR3 length: 15
J gene: TRBJ2-3
CDR3 protein: CASSLEASRTDTQYF
CDR3 DNA: TGTGCCAGCAGCTTAGAGGCTAGCCGCACAGATACGCAGTATTTT

D gene: TRBD1
V gene: TRBV2
clone size: many
CDR3 length: 13
J gene: TRBJ1-5
CDR3 protein: CATTTGGNQPQHF
CDR3 DNA: TGTGCCACCACGACAGGGGGCAATCAGCCCCAGCATTTT

D gene: .
V gene: TRBV6-1
clone size: many
CDR3 length: 13
J gene: TRBJ1-2
CDR3 protein: CASGKADNYGYTF
CDR3 DNA: TGTGCCAGCGGGAAGGCGGATAACTATGGCTACACCTTC

D gene: .
V gene: TRBV6-1
clone size: once
CDR3 length: 13
J gene: TRBJ2-2
CDR3 protein: CASSELFTGELFF
CDR3 DNA: TGTGCCAGCAGTGAACTCTTCACCGGGGAGCTGTTTTTT

D gene: TRBD1
V gene: TRBV3-1
clone size: many
CDR3 length: 14
J gene: TRBJ2-1
CDR3 protein: CASSSGQGSNEQFF
CDR3 DNA: TGTGCCAGCAGCTCCGGACAGGGGTCGAATGAGCAGTTCTTC

D gene: .
V gene: TRBV12-3/TRBV12-4
clone size: many
CDR3 length: 14
J gene: TRBJ1-1
CDR3 protein: CASSSRGDGTEAFF
CDR3 DNA: TGTGCCAGCAGTTCCAGGGGTGATGGCACTGAAGCTTTCTTT

D gene: TRBD1
V gene: TRBV18
clone size: many
CDR3 length: 15
J gene: TRBJ1-5
CDR3 protein: CASSLGQGARQPQHF
CDR3 DNA: TGTGCCAGCTCACTCGGGCAGGGGGCTCGGCAGCCCCAGCATTTT

D gene: .
V gene: TRBV12-3/TRBV12-4
clone size: many
CDR3 length: 15
J gene: TRBJ1-1
CDR3 protein: CASSPRTPTVTEAFF
CDR3 DNA: TGTGCCAGCAGTCCCCGGACACCGACGGTCACTGAAGCTTTCTTT

D gene: TRBD1
V gene: TRBV6-1
clone size: few
CDR3 length: 14
J gene: TRBJ1-1
CDR3 protein: CASRPGQGVGEAFF
CDR3 DNA: TGTGCCAGCAGACCCGGACAGGGGGTTGGGGAAGCTTTCTTT

D gene: TRBD2
V gene: TRBV7-3
clone size: many
CDR3 length: 15
J gene: TRBJ2-1
CDR3 protein: CASSYQGLADNEQFF
CDR3 DNA: TGTGCCAGCAGCTACCAGGGACTAGCGGACAATGAGCAGTTCTTC

D gene: TRBD1
V gene: TRBV3-1
clone size: many
CDR3 length: 15
J gene: TRBJ2-7
CDR3 protein: CASSQGGQGGYEQYF
CDR3 DNA: TGTGCCAGCAGCCAAGGGGGACAGGGGGGATACGAGCAGTACTTC

D gene: TRBD1
V gene: TRBV7-9
clone size: many
CDR3 length: 16
J gene: TRBJ2-1
CDR3 protein: CASSQPGQGWGNEQFF
CDR3 DNA: TGTGCCAGCAGCCAGCCGGGACAGGGATGGGGCAATGAGCAGTTCTTC

D gene: .
V gene: TRBV7-9
clone size: many
CDR3 length: 12
J gene: TRBJ2-7
CDR3 protein: CASSLGQYEQYF
CDR3 DNA: TGTGCCAGCAGCCTAGGGCAGTACGAGCAGTACTTC

D gene: .
V gene: TRBV2
clone size: many
CDR3 length: 12
J gene: TRBJ1-1
CDR3 protein: CASSEGQVEAFF
CDR3 DNA: TGTGCCAGCAGTGAAGGACAAGTCGAGGCTTTCTTT

D gene: TRBD2
V gene: TRBV24-1
clone size: many
CDR3 length: 15
J gene: TRBJ2-7
CDR3 protein: CATSDPGRVPHEQYF
CDR3 DNA: TGTGCCACCAGTGATCCCGGGAGGGTCCCCCACGAGCAGTACTTC

D gene: .
V gene: TRBV7-3
clone size: many
CDR3 length: 16
J gene: TRBJ1-3
CDR3 protein: CASSPTGGYSGNTIYF
CDR3 DNA: TGTGCCAGCAGCCCAACGGGGGGCTACTCTGGAAACACCATATATTTT

D gene: .
V gene: TRBV2
clone size: many
CDR3 length: 13
J gene: TRBJ1-4
CDR3 protein: CASSKGLNEKLFF
CDR3 DNA: TGTGCCAGCAGTAAGGGGTTGAATGAAAAACTGTTTTTT

D gene: .
V gene: TRBV28
clone size: many
CDR3 length: 15
J gene: TRBJ2-3
CDR3 protein: CASSFVAANTDTQYF
CDR3 DNA: TGTGCCAGCAGTTTCGTCGCGGCCAACACAGATACGCAGTATTTT

D gene: .
V gene: TRBV30
clone size: few
CDR3 length: 14
J gene: TRBJ1-4
CDR3 protein: CAWSVLGTGRKLFF
CDR3 DNA: TGTGCCTGGAGTGTTCTTGGGACTGGGCGAAAACTGTTTTTT

D gene: .
V gene: TRBV20-1
clone size: many
CDR3 length: 12
J gene: TRBJ2-3
CDR3 protein: CSATSITDTQYF
CDR3 DNA: TGCAGTGCTACGAGCATCACAGATACGCAGTATTTT

D gene: TRBD2
V gene: TRBV6-1
clone size: many
CDR3 length: 15
J gene: TRBJ2-5
CDR3 protein: CASRSLAGGKETQYF
CDR3 DNA: TGTGCCAGCAGATCACTAGCGGGGGGTAAAGAGACCCAGTACTTC

D gene: TRBD2
V gene: TRBV7-3
clone size: .
CDR3 length: 16
J gene: TRBJ2-7
CDR3 protein: CASSLRTGSGGDEQYF
CDR3 DNA: TGTGCCAGCAGCTTACGGACGGGTAGCGGGGGAGACGAGCAGTACTTC

D gene: .
V gene: TRBV19
clone size: .
CDR3 length: 15
J gene: TRBJ1-5
CDR3 protein: CASSIVSRTHQPQHF
CDR3 DNA: TGTGCCAGTAGTATTGTATCCAGGACCCATCAGCCCCAGCATTTT

D gene: TRBD1
V gene: TRBV2
clone size: few
CDR3 length: 14
J gene: TRBJ2-7
CDR3 protein: CAGSEQGETYEQYF
CDR3 DNA: TGTGCCGGCAGTGAGCAGGGGGAAACCTACGAGCAGTACTTC

D gene: TRBD1
V gene: TRBV28
clone size: many
CDR3 length: 13
J gene: TRBJ1-5
CDR3 protein: CASRDRAEQPQHF
CDR3 DNA: TGTGCCAGCAGGGACAGGGCGGAGCAGCCCCAGCATTTT

D gene: .
V gene: TRBV5-1
clone size: .
CDR3 length: 14
J gene: TRBJ2-3
CDR3 protein: CASSLAESTDTQYF
CDR3 DNA: TGCGCCAGCAGCTTGGCTGAAAGCACAGATACGCAGTATTTT

D gene: TRBD1
V gene: TRBV3-1
clone size: many
CDR3 length: 17
J gene: TRBJ1-1
CDR3 protein: CASSPPSGTGDSAEAFF
CDR3 DNA: TGTGCCAGCAGCCCGCCGTCCGGGACAGGGGATTCCGCTGAAGCTTTCTTT

D gene: .
V gene: TRBV3-1
clone size: many
CDR3 length: 13
J gene: TRBJ1-1
CDR3 protein: CASSQASLTEAFF
CDR3 DNA: TGTGCCAGCAGCCAAGCCAGTCTCACTGAAGCTTTCTTT

D gene: TRBD1
V gene: TRBV20-1
clone size: many
CDR3 length: 17
J gene: TRBJ2-1
CDR3 protein: CSALPGQGFIDRDEQFF
CDR3 DNA: TGCAGTGCCCTCCCCGGACAGGGGTTTATAGACCGCGATGAGCAGTTCTTC

D gene: .
V gene: TRBV4-1
clone size: .
CDR3 length: 17
J gene: TRBJ1-5
CDR3 protein: CASSQDPGLGSNQPQHF
CDR3 DNA: TGCGCCAGCAGCCAAGATCCGGGGCTCGGGAGCAATCAGCCCCAGCATTTT

D gene: .
V gene: TRBV6-5
clone size: few
CDR3 length: 17
J gene: TRBJ2-1
CDR3 protein: CASSYRIFWNLYNEQFF
CDR3 DNA: TGTGCCAGCAGTTACCGGATATTCTGGAACCTCTACAATGAGCAGTTCTTC

D gene: .
V gene: TRBV3-1
clone size: many
CDR3 length: 16
J gene: TRBJ1-3
CDR3 protein: CASSRGQGLYGNTIYF
CDR3 DNA: TGTGCCAGCAGCCGGGGGCAGGGTTTATATGGAAACACCATATATTTT

D gene: TRBD2
V gene: TRBV28
clone size: .
CDR3 length: 15
J gene: TRBJ2-1
CDR3 protein: CASSYKVAGDNEQFF
CDR3 DNA: TGTGCCAGCAGTTACAAGGTAGCGGGAGACAATGAGCAGTTCTTC

D gene: TRBD2
V gene: TRBV6-4
clone size: .
CDR3 length: 16
J gene: TRBJ2-1
CDR3 protein: CASSETGTSGYNEQFF
CDR3 DNA: TGTGCCAGCAGCGAGACCGGGACTAGCGGTTACAATGAGCAGTTCTTC

D gene: .
V gene: TRBV3-2
clone size: many
CDR3 length: 16
J gene: TRBJ1-6
CDR3 protein: CATAGYYTPYNSPLHF
CDR3 DNA: TGTGCCACCGCGGGCTATTACACCCCCTATAATTCACCCCTCCACTTT

D gene: .
V gene: TRBV28
clone size: many
CDR3 length: 12
J gene: TRBJ1-1
CDR3 protein: CASSPGFTEAFF
CDR3 DNA: TGTGCCAGCAGTCCAGGGTTCACTGAAGCTTTCTTT

D gene: .
V gene: TRBV3-1
clone size: many
CDR3 length: 16
J gene: TRBJ2-7
CDR3 protein: CASSQVNRRSSYEQYF
CDR3 DNA: TGTGCCAGCAGCCAAGTCAACAGACGATCCTCCTACGAGCAGTACTTC

D gene: .
V gene: TRBV3-1
clone size: many
CDR3 length: 13
J gene: TRBJ2-5
CDR3 protein: CASRELYQETQYF
CDR3 DNA: TGTGCCAGCAGGGAGTTGTACCAAGAGACCCAGTACTTC